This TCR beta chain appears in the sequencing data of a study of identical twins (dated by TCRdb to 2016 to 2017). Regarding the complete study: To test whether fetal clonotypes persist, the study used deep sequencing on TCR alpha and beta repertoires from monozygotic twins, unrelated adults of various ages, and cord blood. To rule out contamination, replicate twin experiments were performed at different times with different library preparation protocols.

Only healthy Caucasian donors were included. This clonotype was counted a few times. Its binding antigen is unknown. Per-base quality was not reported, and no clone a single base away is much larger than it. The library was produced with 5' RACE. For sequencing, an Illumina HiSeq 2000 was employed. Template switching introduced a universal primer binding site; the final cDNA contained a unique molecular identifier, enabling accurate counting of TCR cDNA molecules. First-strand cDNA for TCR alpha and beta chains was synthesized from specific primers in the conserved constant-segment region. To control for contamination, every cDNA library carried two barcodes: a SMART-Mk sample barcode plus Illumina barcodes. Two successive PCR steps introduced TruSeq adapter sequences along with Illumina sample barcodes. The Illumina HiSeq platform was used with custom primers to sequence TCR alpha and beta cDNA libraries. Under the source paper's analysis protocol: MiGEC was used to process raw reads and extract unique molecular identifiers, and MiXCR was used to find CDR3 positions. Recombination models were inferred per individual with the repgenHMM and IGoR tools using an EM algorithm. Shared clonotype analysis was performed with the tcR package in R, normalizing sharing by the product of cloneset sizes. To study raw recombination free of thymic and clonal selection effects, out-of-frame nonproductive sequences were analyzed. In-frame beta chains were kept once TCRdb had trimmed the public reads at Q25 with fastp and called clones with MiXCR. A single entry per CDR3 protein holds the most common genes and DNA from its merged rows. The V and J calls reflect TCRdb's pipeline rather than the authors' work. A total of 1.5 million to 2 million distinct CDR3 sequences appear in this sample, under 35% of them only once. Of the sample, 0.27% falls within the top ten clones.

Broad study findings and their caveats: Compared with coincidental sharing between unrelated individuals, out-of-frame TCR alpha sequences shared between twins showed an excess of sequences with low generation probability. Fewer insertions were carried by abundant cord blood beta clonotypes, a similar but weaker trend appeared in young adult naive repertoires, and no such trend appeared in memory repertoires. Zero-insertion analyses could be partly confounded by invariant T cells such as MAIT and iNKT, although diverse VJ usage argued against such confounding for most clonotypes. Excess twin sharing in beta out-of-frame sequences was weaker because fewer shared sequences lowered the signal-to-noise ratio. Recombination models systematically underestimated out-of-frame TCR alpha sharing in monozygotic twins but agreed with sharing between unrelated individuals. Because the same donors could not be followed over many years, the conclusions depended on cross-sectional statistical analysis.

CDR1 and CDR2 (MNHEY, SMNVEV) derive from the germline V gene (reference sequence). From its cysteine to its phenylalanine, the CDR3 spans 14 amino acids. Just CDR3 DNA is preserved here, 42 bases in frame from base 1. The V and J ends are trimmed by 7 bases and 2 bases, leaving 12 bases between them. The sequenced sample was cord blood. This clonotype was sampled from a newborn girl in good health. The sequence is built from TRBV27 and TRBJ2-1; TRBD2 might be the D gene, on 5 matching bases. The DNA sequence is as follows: TGTGCCAGCACTCTGCGGGCACCCTACAATGAGCAGTTCTTC. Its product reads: CASTLRAPYNEQFF.